This TCR beta chain comes out of a study of tissue T cells after allogeneic stem cell transplantation. Study results and caveats: Alloreactivity or antigen specificity of tissue TCRs was not determined; some clones might be host cells. In patients and mice, blood and spleen missed much of tissue repertoire. Motif-based clustering found tissue-specific repertoire signatures shared across patients, though few clones were shared.

Time point of the sample: mouse harvest day 14 after allogeneic transplant. The graft held 10^6 splenic CD5+ T cells and 10^7 T-cell-depleted bone marrow cells. B6 (H2b) cells into BALB/c (H2d) mice; tissues taken at day 7 or 14. This clone was found a few times. Antigen: not known. Gene names and germline refer to mouse. The CDR3 is cut off 1 residue early in the read; its end comes from the germline J gene. This CDR3 contains 12 residues. The V and J ends lost 0 bases and 7 bases respectively, with 6 bases between them. The germline V gene has CDR1 MSHET and CDR2 SYDVDS. Here immunoSEQ multiplex PCR was the method, and the copy in TCRdb shows in-frame clones only, minus some. The sample holds about 670 clones, roughly 52% seen once.

The sample taken for sequencing was liver tissue. The chain joins TRBV29 to TRBJ1-1; D uncertain. The TCR was taken from a female BALB/c mouse given C57BL/6 T cells with graft-versus-host disease after an allogeneic hematopoietic cell transplant. The CDR3: CASSLSGREVFF. The CDR3 bases that were read are TGTGCTAGCAGTTTATCGGGAAGAGAAGTCTTC.